One and the same sample provided the 28 T cell receptor beta chains below, sequenced in a study of T cells in localized non-small cell lung cancer. Clones were read by immunoSEQ multiplex PCR, and TCRdb kept only the in-frame ones, dropping some. The sample lists about 21,000 clones, about 88% seen once, with about 2.4% in the top ten. Sequencing was performed on peripheral blood, taken before any cancer treatment. The receptors here all came from a man between 35 and 75 years old with stage I lung adenocarcinoma.

The chain is built from TRBV27 and TRBJ1-2; TRBD1 agrees at 7 bases. This CDR3 has 15 amino acids. V lost 2 bases and J lost 3; bases outside the gene matches: 6. Germline lookup yields CDR1 MNHEY and CDR2 SMNVEV (reference sequence). As DNA, the CDR3 is TGTGCCAGCAGTTTAAAAGGGACAGATGACTATGGCTACACCTTC. Its translation is CASSLKGTDDYGYTF.

This chain links TRBV7-2 with TRBJ2-3; D unclear. The germline V gene encodes CDR1 SGHTA and CDR2 FQGNSA. This CDR3 contains 14 residues. V lost 5 bases and J lost 3, with 12 bases in between. The CDR3 sequence: CASSRYQSTDTQYF. The DNA for the CDR3 is TGTGCCAGCAGCAGGTACCAGTCAACAGATACGCAGTATTTT.

The rearrangement joins TRBV5-1 to TRBJ2-1; possibly TRBD2 for D (7 bases). The CDR3 sequence is 16 residues long. Trimming removed 0 bases from V and 1 base from J, with 11 bases in between. The germline V gene encodes CDR1 SGHRS and CDR2 YFSETQ. CDR3 residues: CASSLDGGRSYNEQFF. As DNA, the CDR3 is TGCGCCAGCAGCTTGGACGGGGGGCGTTCCTACAATGAGCAGTTCTTC.

The CDR3, as DNA: TGTGCCAGCAGCGCGGACACGGATCAGTACTTC. Translated, it gives CASSADTDQYF. The rearrangement joins TRBV2 to TRBJ2-7, with D possibly matching TRBD1 (5 bases). Trimming cost V 6 bases and J 10 bases, with 13 bases left between them. There are 11 residues in the CDR3. Germline V CDR1 and CDR2: SNHLY, FYNNEI.

V is TRBV10-2 and J is TRBJ1-1; D is uncertain. Germline V gene data show CDR1 as WSHSY and CDR2 as SAAADI. This CDR3 spans 13 amino acids. V lost 5 bases and J lost 0, with 7 bases in between. The CDR3 coding sequence is TGCGCCAGCAGTATAGGAATGAACACTGAAGCTTTCTTT. As protein: CASSIGMNTEAFF.

The chain links TRBV27 to TRBJ2-6; D is unresolved. The CDR3 spans 14 residues. The germline gives CDR1 MNHEY, CDR2 SMNVEV (reference sequence). Trimming cost V 8 bases and J 2 bases, with 10 bases left between them. CDR3 region: CASPLLTGANVLTF. The CDR3 DNA reads as TGTGCCAGCCCACTTTTGACTGGGGCCAACGTCCTGACTTTC.

The V call is TRBV2, the J call TRBJ1-1, with 7 bases matching TRBD1. The CDR3 has 15 amino acids. Germline V gives CDR1 SNHLY, CDR2 FYNNEI. Trimming cost V 2 bases and J 1 base; bases outside gene matches: 4. In nucleotides, the CDR3 is TGTGCCAGCAGTGAAAGGACAGGATGGAACACTGAAGCTTTCTTT. It is translated as CASSERTGWNTEAFF. The variable domain in full, with the rest retrieved from reference TRBV2 and TRBJ1-1, is EPEVTQTPSHQVTQMGQEVILRCVPISNHLYFYWYRQILGQKVEFLVSFYNNEISEKSEIFDDQFSVERPDGSNFTLKIRSTKLEDSAMYFCASSERTGWNTEAFFGQGTRLTVV.

The chain employs TRBV11-2 and TRBJ2-2, with D possibly matching TRBD2 (6 bases). Deletions cut 3 bases from V and 4 bases from J, with 12 bases between. Germline loops: CDR1 SGHAT, CDR2 FQNNGV. There are 15 residues in the CDR3. The CDR3 sequence is CASSFTGTLTGELFF. CDR3 coding DNA: TGTGCCAGCAGCTTTACCGGGACTCTCACCGGGGAGCTGTTTTTT.

This chain uses TRBV2 with TRBJ2-3, with 9 bases aligning to TRBD2. The CDR3 spans 13 residues. CDR1 is SNHLY, CDR2 FYNNEI, per germline. DNA for the CDR3: TGTAGTTGGGCGGGGGGGAGCACAGATACGCAGTATTTT. This sequence encodes CSWAGGSTDTQYF.

This chain connects TRBV5-1 to TRBJ2-2, with 9 bases lining up with TRBD1. In germline, CDR1 is SGHRS, CDR2 YFSETQ. The CDR3 contains 17 residues. V dropped 4 bases and J dropped 4; count of bases not matched to a gene: 11. The DNA of the CDR3 is TGCGCCAGCAGCCCCGGGACAGGGACATTTTTCACCGGGGAGCTGTTTTTT. This gives the protein CASSPGTGTFFTGELFF.

The count of this clone is one. The DNA of the CDR3 is TGTGCCAGCAGTTTACTTATTTTGCGTCGAGCAGGCGGGTACGAGCAGTACTTC. Translated, it gives CASSLLILRRAGGYEQYF. The V and J genes are TRBV28 and TRBJ2-7; a possible D gene is TRBD2 (5 bases). With 2 bases removed from V and 4 bases from J, the gap between germline ends came to 24 bases. The CDR3 is 18 residues long. The V gene's germline CDR1 is MDHEN and CDR2 SYDVKM.

The rearrangement joins TRBV5-4 to TRBJ2-4, with D perhaps assigned TRBD1 or TRBD2 (5 bases each). The CDR3 is 13 residues long. Germline loops: CDR1 SGHNT, CDR2 YYREEE (reference sequence). The V gene lost 0 bases and the J gene lost 12 bases, with 13 bases spanning the gap. DNA for the CDR3: TGTGCCAGCAGCTTGGACCGTAGAGGGGCTCAGTACTTC. Protein product: CASSLDRRGAQYF.

J is TRBJ2-1 and V is TRBV7-8; 7 nucleotides agree with TRBD2. CDR1 and CDR2 from the germline V gene are SGHVS and FQNEAQ. The trim removed 4 bases at V and 5 bases at J, leaving 2 bases unmatched. There are 13 residues in the CDR3. CDR3: CASSWGLNNEQFF. Written as DNA, the CDR3 is TGTGCCAGCAGCTGGGGACTAAACAATGAGCAGTTCTTC. Together with reference TRBV7-8 and TRBJ2-1, the CDR3 gives the full variable domain: GAGVSQSPRYKVAKRGQDVALRCDPISGHVSLFWYQQALGQGPEFLTYFQNEAQLDKSGLPSDRFFAERPEGSVSTLKIQRTQQEDSAVYLCASSWGLNNEQFFGPGTRLTVL.

This rearrangement joins TRBV15 to TRBJ1-2, with a possible D match to TRBD1 (5 bases). With 1 base removed from V and 4 bases from J, the gap between germline ends came to 7 bases. The germline V gene has CDR1 LNHNV and CDR2 YYDKDF (reference sequence). The CDR3 sequence is 13 residues long. The CDR3 spells CATSRGGVYGYTF. CDR3 sequence (DNA): TGTGCCACCAGCAGAGGGGGGGTCTATGGCTACACCTTC.

The V gene is TRBV28, the J gene TRBJ2-3, with D hard to call. This CDR3 has 11 residues. Germline CDR1 and CDR2: MDHEN and SYDVKM. The CDR3 reads CAVTHADTQYF. The CDR3 region has the DNA TGTGCGGTTACACATGCAGATACGCAGTATTTT. Combining the CDR3 with reference TRBV28 and TRBJ2-3 gives the whole variable domain DVKVTQSSRYLVKRTGEKVFLECVQDMDHENMFWYRQDPGLGLRLIYFSYDVKMKEKGDIPEGYSVSREKKERFSLILESASTNQTSMYLCAVTHADTQYFGPGTRLTVL.

About this clone itself: At one boundary the junction diverges from the germline segment, which might be a read error. The chain employs TRBV7-3 and TRBJ2-5, with 13 nucleotides matching TRBD2. This CDR3 has 16 residues. The germline gives CDR1 SGHTA, CDR2 FQGTGA. CDR3 sequence reads: CASSPRTSGSREAQYF. For the CDR3, the DNA is TGTGCCAGCAGCCCCCGGACTAGCGGGAGCAGAGAGGCCCAGTACTTC. Full variable domain (missing parts from reference TRBV7-3 and TRBJ2-5): GAGVSQTPSNKVTEKGKYVELRCDPISGHTALYWYRQSLGQGPEFLIYFQGTGAADDSGLPNDRFFAVRPEGSVSTLKIQRTERGDSAVYLCASSPRTSGSREAQYFGPGTRLLVL.

For the CDR3, the DNA is TGTGCCAGCAGCTTAGGGGCGGAGTCCTACGAGCAGTACTTC. Translating gives CASSLGAESYEQYF. V gene TRBV11-3 combines with J gene TRBJ2-7; no clear D. Germline V CDR1 and CDR2: SGHNT, YENEEA. The CDR3 is made up of 14 amino acids. Trimming stripped 1 base from V and 1 base from J, with 8 bases between.

The chain uses TRBV5-4 and TRBJ1-2, with 7 positions matching TRBD1. This CDR3 spans 16 amino acids. Germline assignment: CDR1 SGHNT and CDR2 YYREEE (reference sequence). The V segment lost 0 bases and the J segment 2 bases; nucleotides outside the gene matches: 7. In nucleotides, the CDR3 is TGTGCCAGCAGCTTGGGAGGGGACAGCCCCAACTATGGCTACACCTTC. This gives the protein CASSLGGDSPNYGYTF.

This chain links TRBV5-1 with TRBJ2-2, with TRBD1 identical over 10 bases. The CDR3 contains 15 residues. The germline gives CDR1 SGHRS, CDR2 YFSETQ. V was pared by 0 bases and J by 5 bases, with 1 base of the junction left unmatched. Here the CDR3 DNA reads TGCGCCAGCAGCTTGGTGGGACAGGGGACCGGGGAGCTGTTTTTT. The encoded protein is CASSLVGQGTGELFF.

V and J are TRBV5-5 and TRBJ2-3, with D uncertain. The V and J ends lost 2 bases and 3 bases respectively, with 13 bases between them. The CDR3 runs to 15 residues. Germline CDR1 and CDR2: SGHKS and YYEKEE (reference sequence). CDR3 bases: TGTGCCAGCAGCTTTTACGGAGCAGTTACAGATACGCAGTATTTT. It is translated as CASSFYGAVTDTQYF.

J is TRBJ1-5 and V is TRBV25-1; the D gene is possibly TRBD1 (5 bases). V was clipped by 4 bases and J by 5 bases, with 12 bases between them. This CDR3 region has 14 residues. Germline values: CDR1 MGHDK, CDR2 SYGVNS. CDR3 coding DNA: TGTGCCAGCAGTGGACCGGGGGATCATCAGCCCCAGCATTTT. Residues: CASSGPGDHQPQHF.

This clone was seen a handful of times. The V gene is TRBV2, the J gene TRBJ1-1; TRBD1 aligns across 7 bases. Per germline, CDR1 SNHLY and CDR2 FYNNEI. The CDR3 has 13 residues. Trimming at V came to 6 bases and at J to 7 bases, leaving 8 bases not matched to a gene. The CDR3 bases are TGTGCCAGCAGATCGGGACAGTCAAGTGAAGCTTTCTTT. Its protein product is CASRSGQSSEAFF.

The chain couples TRBV6-5 to TRBJ2-1; 7 nucleotides line up with TRBD2. This CDR3 is built from 13 residues. V lost 5 bases to trimming and J lost 12 bases; unmatched junction nucleotides: 10. Germline V gene lookup returns CDR1 MNHEY and CDR2 SVGAGI. The CDR3 loop reads CASSRGTTYGQFF. The CDR3 DNA reads as TGTGCCAGCAGTCGGGGGACTACCTACGGGCAGTTCTTC.

This clone appeared once. The J gene is TRBJ1-5, the V gene TRBV5-5; 7 bases align to TRBD1. Germline V CDR1 and CDR2: SGHKS, YYEKEE (reference sequence). The CDR3 covers 14 residues. J lost 6 bases, V lost 4 bases, and 7 bases had no gene match. Written as DNA, the CDR3 is TGTGCCAGCAGCGGGGGGACAGCCGGTCAGCCCCAGCATTTT. Its translation is CASSGGTAGQPQHF.

This rearrangement joins TRBV28 to TRBJ2-6; maybe TRBD2 (5 bases). The CDR3 totals 16 residues. Germline CDR1 reads MDHEN; CDR2 reads SYDVKM. V lost 3 bases to trimming and J lost 2 bases, with 11 bases between them. Here the CDR3 reads CASSFIAGAGANVLTF. Written as DNA, the CDR3 is TGTGCCAGCAGTTTTATCGCCGGGGCTGGGGCCAACGTCCTGACTTTC.

The rearrangement uses TRBV9 and TRBJ1-4; maybe TRBD1 (5 bases). Germline loops: CDR1 SGDLS, CDR2 YYNGEE. V was clipped by 2 bases and J by 8 bases, with 16 bases between them. The CDR3 runs 15 residues. The CDR3 loop reads CASSVQGLRGEKLFF. The CDR3 DNA reads TGTGCCAGCAGCGTCCAGGGCCTCCGAGGCGAAAAACTGTTTTTT.

The J gene is TRBJ2-1, the V gene TRBV28, with 8 bases lining up with TRBD2. The CDR3 runs 13 residues. Unmatched junction bases numbered 4, after V lost 8 bases and J lost 4 bases. Germline V CDR1 and CDR2: MDHEN, SYDVKM. CDR3 sequence reads: CASGSGAYNEQFF. In DNA, the CDR3 is TGTGCCAGCGGTAGCGGGGCTTACAATGAGCAGTTCTTC.

V and J are TRBV15 and TRBJ2-7; no clear D. V lost 0 bases, J lost 3 bases, and 12 bases lay in between. CDR1 LNHNV and CDR2 YYDKDF come from the germline V gene (reference sequence). The CDR3 is 15 residues long. CDR3: CATSRDSAAFYEQYF. The CDR3 DNA sequence: TGTGCCACCAGCAGAGATTCGGCGGCATTCTACGAGCAGTACTTC.